This T cell receptor beta chain came from a study of T cell responses to AZD1222 COVID-19 vaccine. Broader study findings: A mostly white British donor set with more females was recruited, and clonal diversity was possibly underestimated. Researchers report vaccine-associated CD4 TCRs spanning spike, with dominance at 160-218 and 743-854.

The study pooled second doses at about 4 or about 12 weeks. With respect to this clone: Its antigen is unknown.

Sequenced by immunoSEQ multiplex PCR; TCRdb stores in-frame clones only, minus some. The sample lists 160,000 or so clones; about 90% were seen once. CDR3 length: 12 residues. Germline V lookup: CDR1 MRHNA, CDR2 SNTAGT. Losses at the gene ends were 7 bases for V and 6 bases for J; bases not matched to a gene: 6. Sequenced material: peripheral blood, taken 28 days after the second AZD1222 dose. This TCR was sampled from an adult who received the AZD1222 COVID-19 vaccine. V usage is TRBV6-4 and J usage is TRBJ2-7; 7 bases align to TRBD1. CDR3 sequence: CASNTQGREQYF. The CDR3 DNA reads TGTGCCAGCAATACACAGGGGCGCGAGCAGTACTTC.